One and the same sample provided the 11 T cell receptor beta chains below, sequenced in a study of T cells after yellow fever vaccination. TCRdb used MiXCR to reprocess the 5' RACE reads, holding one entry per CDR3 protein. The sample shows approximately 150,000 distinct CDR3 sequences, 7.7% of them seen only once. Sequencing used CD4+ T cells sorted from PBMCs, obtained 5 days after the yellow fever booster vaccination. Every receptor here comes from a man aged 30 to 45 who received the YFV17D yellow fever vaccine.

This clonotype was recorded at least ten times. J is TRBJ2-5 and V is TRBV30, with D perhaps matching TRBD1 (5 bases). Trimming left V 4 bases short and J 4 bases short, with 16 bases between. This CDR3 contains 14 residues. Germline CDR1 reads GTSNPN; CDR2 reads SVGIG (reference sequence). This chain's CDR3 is CAWTIGLGRETQYF. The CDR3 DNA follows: TGTGCCTGGACGATCGGCCTGGGGCGAGAGACCCAGTACTTC. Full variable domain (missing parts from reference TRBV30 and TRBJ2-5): SQTIHQWPATLVQPVGSPLSLECTVEGTSNPNLYWYRQAAGRGLQLLFYSVGIGQISSEVPQNLSASRPQDRQFILSSKKLLLSDSGFYLCAWTIGLGRETQYFGPGTRLLVL.

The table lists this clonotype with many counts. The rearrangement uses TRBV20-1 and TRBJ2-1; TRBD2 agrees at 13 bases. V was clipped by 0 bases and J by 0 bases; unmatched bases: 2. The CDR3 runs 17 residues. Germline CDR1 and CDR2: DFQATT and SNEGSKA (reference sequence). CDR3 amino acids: CSARDTSGRGSYNEQFF. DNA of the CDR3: TGCAGTGCTAGAGATACTAGCGGGAGGGGCTCCTACAATGAGCAGTTCTTC.

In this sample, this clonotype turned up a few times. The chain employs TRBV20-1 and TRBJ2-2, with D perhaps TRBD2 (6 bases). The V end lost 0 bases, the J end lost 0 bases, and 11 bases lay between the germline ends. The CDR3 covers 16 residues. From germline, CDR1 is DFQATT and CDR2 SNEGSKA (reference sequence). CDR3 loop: CSARDRRESNTGELFF. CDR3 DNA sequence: TGCAGTGCTAGAGATAGGCGGGAATCGAACACCGGGGAGCTGTTTTTT.

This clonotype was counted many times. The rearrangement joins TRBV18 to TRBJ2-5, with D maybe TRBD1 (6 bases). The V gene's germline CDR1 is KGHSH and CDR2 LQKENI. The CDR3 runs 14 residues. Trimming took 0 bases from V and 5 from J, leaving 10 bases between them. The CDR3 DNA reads TGTGCCAGCTCACCACCGGACAGTAGGGAGACCCAGTACTTC. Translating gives CASSPPDSRETQYF.

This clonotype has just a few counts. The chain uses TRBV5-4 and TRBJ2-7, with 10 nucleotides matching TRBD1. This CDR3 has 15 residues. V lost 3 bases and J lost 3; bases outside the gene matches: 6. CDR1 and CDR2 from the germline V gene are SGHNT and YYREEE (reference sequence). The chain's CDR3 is CASSSGTGALYEQYF. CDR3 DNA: TGTGCCAGCAGCTCCGGGACAGGGGCGCTCTACGAGCAGTACTTC.

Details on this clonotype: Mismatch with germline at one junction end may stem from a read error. As DNA, the CDR3 is TGCTGTGCTAGAGACCCGTGGGGGAGTGGGACAGATACGCAGTATTTT. Protein: CCARDPWGSGTDTQYF. V is TRBV20-1 and J is TRBJ2-3; D is perhaps TRBD1 or TRBD2 (5 bases each). This CDR3 has 16 amino acids. The V gene's germline CDR1 is DFQATT and CDR2 SNEGSKA (reference sequence).

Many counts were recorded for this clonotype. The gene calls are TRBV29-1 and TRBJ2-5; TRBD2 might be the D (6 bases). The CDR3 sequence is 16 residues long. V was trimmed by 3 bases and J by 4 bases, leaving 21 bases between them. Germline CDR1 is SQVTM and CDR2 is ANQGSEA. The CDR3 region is CSVEGSRASEGETQYF. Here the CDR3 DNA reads TGCAGCGTTGAGGGGAGCCGGGCCTCGGAGGGAGAGACCCAGTACTTC. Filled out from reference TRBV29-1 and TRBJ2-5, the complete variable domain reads SAVISQKPSRDICQRGTSLTIQCQVDSQVTMMFWYRQQPGQSLTLIATANQGSEATYESGFVIDKFPISRPNLTFSTLTVSNMSPEDSSIYLCSVEGSRASEGETQYFGPGTRLLVL.

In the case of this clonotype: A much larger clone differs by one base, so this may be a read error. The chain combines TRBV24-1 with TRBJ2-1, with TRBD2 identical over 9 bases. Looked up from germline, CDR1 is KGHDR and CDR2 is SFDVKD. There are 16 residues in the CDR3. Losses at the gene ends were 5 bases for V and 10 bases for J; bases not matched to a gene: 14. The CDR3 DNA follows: TGTGCCACCAGTGCCCTGGTTGGCGGGAGGGCCCAAGAGCAGTTCTTC. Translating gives CATSALVGGRAQEQFF.

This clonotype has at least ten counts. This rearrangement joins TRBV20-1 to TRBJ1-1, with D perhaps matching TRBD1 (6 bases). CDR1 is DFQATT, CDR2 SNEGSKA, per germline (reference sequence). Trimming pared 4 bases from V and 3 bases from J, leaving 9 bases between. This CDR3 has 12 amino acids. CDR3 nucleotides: TGCAGTGCTACCAGGGGAGACACTGAAGCTTTCTTT. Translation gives CSATRGDTEAFF.

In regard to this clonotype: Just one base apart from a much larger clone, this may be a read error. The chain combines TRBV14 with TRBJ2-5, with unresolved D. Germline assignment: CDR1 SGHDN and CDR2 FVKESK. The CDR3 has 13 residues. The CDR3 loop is CASSQDLAEIQYF. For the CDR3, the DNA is TGTGCCAGCAGCCAAGATCTCGCGGAGATCCAGTACTTC.

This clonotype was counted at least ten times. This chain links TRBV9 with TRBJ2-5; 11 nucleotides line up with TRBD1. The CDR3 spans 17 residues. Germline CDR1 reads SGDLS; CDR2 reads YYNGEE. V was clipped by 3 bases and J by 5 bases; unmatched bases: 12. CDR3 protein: CASSGRGGQGVRETQYF. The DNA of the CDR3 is TGTGCCAGCAGCGGACGGGGGGGACAGGGGGTTCGGGAGACCCAGTACTTC. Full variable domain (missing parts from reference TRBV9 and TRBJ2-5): DSGVTQTPKHLITATGQRVTLRCSPRSGDLSVYWYQQSLDQGLQFLIQYYNGEERAKGNILERFSAQQFPDLHSELNLSSLELGDSALYFCASSGRGGQGVRETQYFGPGTRLLVL.